These 13 T cell receptor beta chains originate from one sample sequenced in a study of blood T cell repertoires in COVID-19. The protocol was immunoSEQ multiplex PCR, while the TCRdb copy is restricted to in-frame clones and leaves out a portion. Seen here are 70,000 to 75,000 clones, 82% observed once, and the top ten hold 1.5% to 2%. Sequencing was carried out using peripheral blood. These receptors all come from a woman in her sixties or seventies with acute or convalescent COVID-19.

V and J are TRBV20-1 and TRBJ2-7, with 14 bases identical to TRBD2. Losses at the gene ends were 3 bases for V and 4 bases for J; bases not matched to a gene: 5. The germline V gene has CDR1 DFQATT and CDR2 SNEGSKA (reference sequence). This CDR3 spans 15 amino acids. Here the CDR3 reads CSASQGLAGGYEQYF. The CDR3 DNA follows: TGCAGTGCTAGTCAAGGACTAGCGGGGGGATACGAGCAGTACTTC.

With respect to this clone: This may come from a read error, since a much larger clone is one base off. The chain combines TRBV5-4 with TRBJ2-2; 9 bases line up with TRBD1. Germline CDR1 SGHNT, CDR2 YYREEE (reference sequence). This CDR3 comprises 15 residues. With 1 base clipped from V and 4 bases from J, the junction kept 2 bases outside the gene matches. CDR3 in DNA: TGTGCCAGCAGCTTGAGGACAGGGGTCACCGGGGAGCTGTTTTTT. Protein product: CASSLRTGVTGELFF.

This chain links TRBV7-2 with TRBJ2-3; D call uncertain. Germline V gene sequence: CDR1 SGHTA, CDR2 FQGNSA. Trimming cost V 7 bases and J 3 bases, with 17 bases left between them. This CDR3 comprises 15 residues. The CDR3 nucleotides read TGTGCCAGCACCCTCTCCGGGTTTGGAACAGATACGCAGTATTTT. Encoded protein: CASTLSGFGTDTQYF.

The rearrangement links TRBV5-6 to TRBJ1-1; D uncertain. Trimming cost V 4 bases and J 8 bases, with 15 bases left between them. Germline CDR1 and CDR2: SGHDT and YYEEEE. CDR3 length: 13 residues. The CDR3 region is CASSRRFVGEAFF. The DNA for the CDR3 is TGTGCCAGCAGCCGGAGGTTCGTAGGGGAAGCTTTCTTT.

The chain is built from TRBV19 and TRBJ2-2; 12 positions agree with TRBD2. Germline V gene lookup returns CDR1 LNHDA and CDR2 SQIVND (reference sequence). J gave up 5 bases and V 7 bases, and 11 bases lay outside the gene matches. The CDR3 is 17 amino acids. Written as DNA, the CDR3 is TGTGCCAGTACCCCCAATACCGGGACTAGCGGGACCGGGGAGCTGTTTTTT. This gives the protein CASTPNTGTSGTGELFF.

The CDR3 DNA reads TGTGCCAGCACTCTAGGGAACACCGGGGAGCTGTTTTTT. Amino acid sequence: CASTLGNTGELFF. V and J are TRBV12-3 or TRBV12-4 and TRBJ2-2; D gene uncertain. The CDR3 extends over 13 amino acids. V was pared by 7 bases and J by 1 base, with 7 bases between.

The chain carries TRBV11-2 and TRBJ2-2; unclear D gene. V was clipped by 3 bases and J by 0 bases, with 5 bases between them. The V gene's germline CDR1 is SGHAT and CDR2 FQNNGV. This CDR3 region has 14 residues. The CDR3 DNA is TGTGCCAGCAGCTTGTACTCGAACACCGGGGAGCTGTTTTTT. Amino acids: CASSLYSNTGELFF. Using reference TRBV11-2 and TRBJ2-2 for the parts outside the CDR3, the full variable domain is EAGVAQSPRYKIIEKRQSVAFWCNPISGHATLYWYQQILGQGPKLLIQFQNNGVVDDSQLPKDRFSAERLKGVDSTLKIQPAKLEDSAVYLCASSLYSNTGELFFGEGSRLTVL.

The chain combines TRBV5-1 with TRBJ2-5; TRBD2 matches 8 bases. V lost 3 bases and J lost 5; bases outside the gene matches: 6. The germline V gene has CDR1 SGHRS and CDR2 YFSETQ. The CDR3 loop spans 14 amino acids. The CDR3 region is CASSSSGSRETQYF. The CDR3 nucleotides are TGCGCCAGCAGCTCCAGCGGGAGTAGGGAGACCCAGTACTTC.

This clone showed up just a few times. The rearrangement links TRBV5-8 to TRBJ2-7; 13 nucleotides agree with TRBD2. Per germline, CDR1 SGHTS and CDR2 YDEGEE. This CDR3 has 14 residues. Trimming cost V 4 bases and J 6 bases; bases outside gene matches: 4. In DNA, the CDR3 is TGTGCCAGCAGCCACAGACTAGCGGGAGGCGAGCAGTACTTC. Translating it yields CASSHRLAGGEQYF. Full variable domain (rest looked up from reference TRBV5-8 and TRBJ2-7): EAGVTQSPTHLIKTRGQQATLRCSPISGHTSVYWYQQALGLGLQFLLWYDEGEERNRGNFPPRFSGRQFPNYSSELNVNALELEDSALYLCASSHRLAGGEQYFGPGTRLTVT.

The V gene is TRBV7-3, the J gene TRBJ1-3; no clear D gene. CDR1 and CDR2 (germline): SGHTA, FQGTGA. This CDR3 region has 16 residues. Deletions cut 1 base from V and 1 base from J, with 11 bases between. CDR3 coding DNA: TGTGCCAGCAGCTTAAGGGGAGAGGGATCTGGAAACACCATATATTTT. It specifies CASSLRGEGSGNTIYF.

The chain recombines TRBV7-2 with TRBJ2-2; TRBD2 is a possible D gene (6 bases). The CDR3 length is 12 residues. Germline loops: CDR1 SGHTA, CDR2 FQGNSA. Trimming pared 7 bases from V and 7 bases from J, leaving 10 bases between. CDR3 in DNA: TGTGCCAGCATCATGGACTACGGGGAGCTGTTTTTT. It is translated as CASIMDYGELFF.

The V gene is TRBV7-9, the J gene TRBJ2-5; D is uncertain. The CDR3 has 15 residues. With 2 bases removed from V and 4 bases from J, the gap between germline ends came to 14 bases. Per germline, CDR1 SEHNR and CDR2 FQNEAQ (reference sequence). This CDR3 reads CASSLNTELPETQYF. CDR3 coding DNA: TGTGCCAGCAGCTTAAATACGGAGCTTCCAGAGACCCAGTACTTC. Variable domain in full (rest from reference TRBV7-9 and TRBJ2-5): DTGVSQNPRHKITKRGQNVTFRCDPISEHNRLYWYRQTLGQGPEFLTYFQNEAQLEKSRLLSDRFSAERPKGSFSTLEIQRTEQGDSAMYLCASSLNTELPETQYFGPGTRLLVL.

This chain connects TRBV6-7 to TRBJ1-2; TRBD1 is a possible D gene (5 bases). TRBV6-7 is given ORF status, its function remaining uncertain. The CDR3 sequence is 13 residues long. V dropped 8 bases and J dropped 2 bases, with 12 bases sitting between them. CDR3 sequence (DNA): TGTGCCAGCGTTACAGGATGGAACTATGGCTACACCTTC. Its protein is CASVTGWNYGYTF.